The rows below give T cell receptor beta chains drawn from one sample of a study of Graves' ophthalmopathy and Graves' hyperthyroidism. TCRdb reanalysed the multiplex PCR reads using MiXCR and keeps one entry per CDR3 protein. The table has approximately 700,000 distinct CDR3 sequences, about 40% seen once. The sequenced sample was peripheral blood. The receptor set was obtained from an adult man with Graves' ophthalmopathy. Each CDR3 is given with its conserved first and last residue. D genes are given only for firm matches. Size values are once, few and many counts, or a class for expanded clones, and some rows have none.

.	TRBV6-5	.	TRBJ2-7	CASSRQDTYEQYF	TGTGCCAGCAGTCGACAGGATACCTACGAGCAGTACTTC
.	TRBV6-4	TRBD1	TRBJ1-3	CASSYRRTGTGNTIYF	TGTGCCAGCAGTTACCGTCGGACAGGGACTGGAAACACCATATATTTT
many	TRBV7-9	.	TRBJ2-7	CASSLGVVHEQYF	TGTGCCAGCAGCTTGGGCGTTGTGCACGAGCAGTACTTC
many	TRBV7-2	TRBD1	TRBJ2-7	CASRDRTYEQYF	TGTGCCAGCCGGGACAGAACCTACGAGCAGTACTTC
.	TRBV29-1	.	TRBJ2-5	CSVEPSGPSTDTQYF	TGCAGCGTTGAACCCAGTGGGCCCAGCACAGATACGCAGTACTTC
.	TRBV9	.	TRBJ2-2	CASSVDGNTGELSF	TGTGCCAGCAGCGTAGACGGAAACACCGGGGAGCTGTCTTTT
.	TRBV10-3	TRBD1	TRBJ2-5	CAISEDTGEETQYF	TGTGCCATCAGTGAGGATACAGGGGAAGAGACCCAGTACTTC
many	TRBV5-6	.	TRBJ2-7	CASSLQEEDEQYF	TGTGCCAGCAGCTTGCAGGAAGAGGACGAGCAGTACTTC
.	TRBV25-1	.	TRBJ1-5	CASSRDFGDNRPQHF	TGTGCCAGCAGCCGGGACTTCGGGGACAATCGGCCCCAGCATTTT
.	TRBV2	.	TRBJ1-4	CASSALSRYNNEKLFF	TGTGCCAGCAGCGCCCTGAGCAGATATAATAATGAAAAACTGTTTTTT
many	TRBV7-9	.	TRBJ1-6	CASSEGTYNSPLHF	TGTGCCAGCAGCGAGGGAACCTATAATTCACCCCTCCACTTT
many	TRBV3-1	.	TRBJ1-2	CASSQEEGSYTF	TGTGCCAGCAGCCAAGAAGAGGGAAGCTACACCTTC
.	TRBV5-1	.	TRBJ1-1	CASSLVAGKSRGAFF	TGCGCCAGCAGCTTGGTAGCAGGCAAATCAAGGGGAGCTTTCTTT
.	TRBV7-3	.	TRBJ2-7	CASSLNVDEQYF	TGTGCCAGCAGCTTAAATGTGGACGAGCAGTATTTC
many	TRBV9	.	TRBJ2-6	CASSGTGRSDLSGANVLTF	TGTGCCAGCAGCGGGACCGGACGGTCGGACCTCTCTGGGGCCAACGTCCTGACTTTC
many	TRBV5-1	.	TRBJ1-2	CASSLAHNYGYTF	TGCGCCAGCAGCTTGGCCCATAACTATGGCTACACCTTC
.	TRBV11-1	.	TRBJ2-1	CASSLADFWSPGNEQFF	TGTGCCAGCAGCTTAGCCGACTTTTGGTCCCCGGGTAATGAGCAGTTCTTC
.	TRBV10-2	TRBD1	TRBJ1-3	CASNERQGRLWSGNTIYF	TGTGCCAGCAACGAGCGACAGGGTAGGCTCTGGTCTGGAAACACCATATATTTT
.	TRBV5-1	.	TRBJ2-5	CASSLAEGGETQYF	TGCGCCAGCAGCTTGGCCGAGGGCGGGGAGACCCAGTACTTC
many	TRBV2	.	TRBJ2-6	CASREGSGYHSGANVLTF	TGTGCCAGCAGAGAAGGGTCAGGATACCACTCTGGGGCCAACGTCCTGACTTTC
.	TRBV19	.	TRBJ1-4	CASGGGGNEKLFF	TGTGCCAGTGGAGGCGGAGGGAATGAAAAACTGTTTTTT
many	TRBV7-9	TRBD1	TRBJ1-4	CASSYTGADNEKLFF	TGTGCCAGCAGCTACACAGGGGCCGATAATGAAAAACTGTTTTTT
many	TRBV4-2	.	TRBJ2-5	CASSRGESGTQYF	TGTGCCAGCAGCCGCGGTGAATCTGGGACCCAGTACTTC
.	TRBV24-1	TRBD1	TRBJ1-6	CATSGQAGQGSPLHF	TGTGCCACCAGTGGTCAAGCGGGACAGGGATCACCCCTCCACTTT
.	TRBV29-1	.	TRBJ2-5	CSVGLALETQYF	TGCAGCGTTGGCCTAGCTTTGGAGACCCAGTACTTC
many	TRBV11-2	TRBD2	TRBJ2-7	CASSSLSGKYEQYF	TGTGCCAGCAGCTCCCTTAGCGGGAAATACGAGCAGTACTTC
many	TRBV7-2	TRBD1	TRBJ2-5	CASSLVYRGREETQYF	TGTGCCAGCAGCTTAGTATACAGGGGGCGCGAGGAGACCCAGTACTTC
many	TRBV6-6	TRBD1	TRBJ2-7	CASMVRQGGKKQYF	TGTGCCAGCATGGTCCGACAGGGGGGAAAGAAGCAGTACTTC
.	TRBV25-1	TRBD1	TRBJ1-6	CASQPETGVNSPLHF	TGTGCCAGCCAACCAGAGACAGGGGTCAATTCACCCCTCCACTTT
many	TRBV7-8	.	TRBJ1-6	CASSLRGRLAEALHF	TGTGCCAGCAGCTTAAGGGGCAGGCTGGCGGAGGCTCTCCACTTT
.	TRBV6-5	.	TRBJ1-1	CASSSLAGLSEAFF	TGTGCCAGCAGTTCCCTAGCGGGGTTAAGTGAAGCTTTCTTT
.	TRBV20-1	TRBD1	TRBJ1-2	CSASGDRTYGYTF	TGCAGTGCCAGCGGGGACAGAACCTATGGCTACACCTTC
many	TRBV5-1	.	TRBJ1-1	CASSQQTGETEAFF	TGCGCCAGCAGCCAACAGACGGGGGAGACTGAAGCTTTCTTT
.	TRBV30	.	TRBJ2-5	CAWSVGGSQETQYF	TGTGCCTGGAGTGTAGGTGGTTCCCAAGAGACCCAGTACTTC
.	TRBV2	TRBD1	TRBJ1-6	CASSPGTGGDKNSPLHF	TGTGCCAGCAGTCCCGGGACAGGGGGCGATAAAAATTCACCCCTCCACTTT
few	TRBV20-1	TRBD1	TRBJ1-1	CSARLWTGARWNTEAFF	TGCAGTGCTAGGCTCTGGACAGGGGCCCGCTGGAACACTGAAGCTTTCTTT
many	TRBV19	.	TRBJ2-6	CASSRGRSSGANVLTF	TGTGCCAGTAGTAGAGGACGTAGCTCTGGGGCCAACGTCCTGACTTTC
many	TRBV2	.	TRBJ2-7	CASSTASSYEQYF	TGTGCCAGCAGTACCGCGAGCTCCTACGAGCAGTACTTC
.	TRBV2	TRBD1	TRBJ1-5	CASSERTGAQPQHF	TGTGCCAGCAGTGAAAGGACAGGGGCTCAGCCCCAGCATTTT
many	TRBV6-5	TRBD1	TRBJ2-5	CASTGTGVGEETQYF	TGTGCCAGCACGGGGACAGGGGTCGGAGAAGAGACCCAGTACTTC
.	TRBV25-1	TRBD1	TRBJ1-5	CASREQGDHQPQHF	TGTGCCAGCAGGGAACAGGGGGACCATCAGCCCCAGCATTTT
many	TRBV7-8	TRBD1	TRBJ1-4	CASSPRTGGFSTNEKLFF	TGTGCCAGCAGCCCAAGGACAGGGGGCTTTTCAACTAATGAAAAACTGTTTTTT
.	TRBV25-1	.	TRBJ1-2	CASSQGTSSGNTF	TGTGCCAGCAGCCAAGGAACAAGCTCTGGAAACACCTTC
many	TRBV25-1	.	TRBJ2-6	CASSESGAGANVLTF	TGTGCCAGCAGTGAATCGGGGGCTGGGGCCAACGTCCTGACTTTC
.	TRBV20-1	.	TRBJ2-5	CSARRQETQYF	TGCAGTGCTCGCCGACAGGAGACCCAGTACTTC
few	TRBV12-3/TRBV12-4	TRBD1	TRBJ1-1	CASSDRGAGAFF	TGTGCCAGCAGTGACAGGGGCGCAGGAGCTTTCTTT
many	TRBV13	.	TRBJ2-7	CASSPTDGVEQYF	TGTGCCAGCAGCCCCACGGATGGGGTCGAGCAGTACTTC
many	TRBV6-5	.	TRBJ1-2	CASSYVLTGGYTF	TGTGCCAGCAGTTACGTCCTGACGGGCGGCTACACCTTC
.	TRBV29-1	TRBD1	TRBJ1-1	CSSSETGGTEAFF	TGCAGCAGTAGCGAGACAGGGGGAACTGAAGCTTTCTTT